Listed below are T cell receptor beta chains from one sample, sequenced in a study of blood T cell repertoires in COVID-19. Here immunoSEQ multiplex PCR was the method, and the copy in TCRdb shows in-frame clones only, minus some. This sample carries under 100,000 clones, about nine tenths of them seen once, and the ten largest clones take around 14%. Source material: peripheral blood. Receptor source: a male donor with acute or convalescent COVID-19. CDR3s include the opening cysteine and the closing phenylalanine or tryptophan. D genes are given only for firm matches. Only part of the rows carry a size: once, few, many, or a class if the clone is expanded.

>TRBV6-6|TRBJ1-4|.|TRBD1
CASSQLGQGAPSNEKLFF
TGTGCCAGCAGTCAATTGGGACAGGGGGCCCCGTCTAATGAAAAACTGTTTTTT
>TRBV7-2|TRBJ1-5|.|.
CASSLIGGNQPQHF
TGTGCCAGCAGCTTAATAGGGGGAAATCAGCCCCAGCATTTT
>TRBV5-1|TRBJ2-1|.|TRBD2
CASSLVGGGAYNEQFF
TGCGCCAGCAGCTTGGTTGGCGGGGGGGCCTACAATGAGCAGTTCTTC
>TRBV11-2|TRBJ1-3|.|.
CASSPRAKAEGNTIYF
TGTGCCAGCAGCCCCCGCGCGAAAGCGGAAGGAAACACCATATATTTT
>TRBV2|TRBJ1-4|few|TRBD1
CASRREGQGSEKLFF
TGTGCCAGCAGGAGGGAGGGACAGGGGTCCGAAAAACTGTTTTTT
>TRBV7-2|TRBJ1-5|.|.
CASSLGLGATQHF
TGTGCCAGCAGCTTAGGGTTAGGGGCGACCCAGCATTTT
>TRBV11-2|TRBJ2-2|.|TRBD1
CASSLGGTGGAGELFF
TGTGCCAGCAGCTTAGGCGGGACAGGGGGTGCCGGGGAGCTGTTTTTT
>TRBV6-5|TRBJ1-1|.|TRBD1
CASRRTGDGSTEAFF
TGTGCCAGCAGAAGGACAGGGGACGGCAGCACTGAAGCTTTCTTT
>TRBV6-1|TRBJ2-2|.|TRBD2
CASSGGSGGINTGELFF
TGTGCCAGCAGTGGGGGTAGCGGGGGGATTAACACCGGGGAGCTGTTTTTT
>TRBV19|TRBJ1-1|once|.
CASSIQGQPQNTEAFF
TGTGCCAGTAGTATTCAGGGTCAGCCCCAGAACACTGAAGCTTTCTTT
>TRBV5-1|TRBJ1-4|few|.
CASSFQGGETNEKLFF
TGCGCCAGCAGCTTTCAGGGTGGGGAAACTAATGAAAAACTGTTTTTT
>TRBV5-4|TRBJ1-1|.|.
CASSPRRGALGRNTEAFF
TGTGCCAGCAGCCCCAGGAGGGGCGCGTTGGGGAGGAACACTGAAGCTTTCTTT
>TRBV2|TRBJ1-2|.|.
CASTEVGYGYTF
TGTGCCAGCACCGAGGTGGGCTATGGCTACACCTTC
>TRBV2|TRBJ1-6|.|.
CASNAGGDSPLHF
TGTGCCAGCAACGCTGGGGGGGATTCACCCCTCCACTTT
>TRBV20-1|TRBJ1-2|.|TRBD1
CSRDSGYGYTF
TGCAGTCGGGACAGCGGCTATGGCTACACCTTC
>TRBV3-1/TRBV3-2|TRBJ2-4|few|TRBD1
CASSQDTRGAKNIQYF
TGTGCCAGCAGCCAAGATACCAGGGGGGCCAAAAACATTCAGTACTTC
>TRBV2|TRBJ2-7|.|.
CASRPDTHEQYF
TGTGCCAGCAGACCGGACACCCACGAGCAGTACTTC
>TRBV5-1|TRBJ2-7|.|TRBD1
CASSLVGGQGSGEQYF
TGCGCCAGCAGCTTGGTAGGCGGACAGGGGTCGGGCGAGCAGTACTTC
>TRBV12-2|TRBJ2-4|.|.
CASRQGRVAKNIQYF
TGTGCAAGTCGCCAGGGGCGGGTAGCCAAAAACATTCAGTACTTC
>TRBV6-5|TRBJ2-7|.|.
CASSSQAGWEQYF
TGTGCCAGCAGTTCACAGGCAGGATGGGAGCAGTACTTC
>TRBV6-2/TRBV6-3|TRBJ2-7|.|.
CASSRGDSSYEQYF
TGTGCCAGCAGCCGAGGGGACTCCTCCTACGAGCAGTACTTC
>TRBV30|TRBJ2-7|.|TRBD1
CAWSVQGAYEQYF
TGTGCCTGGAGTGTTCAGGGGGCTTACGAGCAGTACTTC
>TRBV3-1/TRBV3-2|TRBJ1-2|.|TRBD1
CASSQTGQGGGYTF
TGTGCCAGCAGCCAAACGGGACAGGGGGGTGGCTACACCTTC
>TRBV15|TRBJ2-1|.|.
CATSRDGPPEAEQFF
TGTGCCACCAGCAGAGATGGGCCACCGGAGGCTGAGCAGTTCTTC
>TRBV5-1|TRBJ2-7|once|.
CASSLAWGQEVHEQYF
TGCGCCAGCAGCTTGGCCTGGGGCCAAGAGGTCCACGAGCAGTACTTC
>TRBV18|TRBJ1-1|.|.
CASSPSRGGRLISTEAFF
TGTGCCAGCTCACCTTCCCGGGGGGGCAGGTTGATTAGTACTGAAGCTTTCTTT
>TRBV7-9|TRBJ2-3|.|TRBD2
CASSLVTSGGNTDTQYF
TGTGCCAGCAGCCTAGTGACTAGCGGGGGGAACACAGATACGCAGTATTTT
>TRBV5-4|TRBJ2-5|.|TRBD2
CASSLGRPSGGAWETQYF
TGTGCCAGCAGCTTGGGGCGTCCTAGCGGGGGGGCCTGGGAGACCCAGTACTTC
>TRBV19|TRBJ2-2|.|TRBD1
CASSPESGTGWDGELFF
TGTGCCAGTAGTCCCGAATCCGGGACAGGGTGGGACGGGGAGCTGTTTTTT
>TRBV5-1|TRBJ1-4|.|.
CASSLGQSTNEKLFF
TGCGCCAGCAGCTTGGGACAGAGTACTAATGAAAAACTGTTTTTT
>TRBV3-1/TRBV3-2|TRBJ1-4|.|.
CASSQGGGKTNEKLFF
TGTGCCAGCAGCCAAGGAGGTGGTAAAACTAATGAAAAACTGTTTTTT
>TRBV7-9|TRBJ2-5|.|TRBD2
CASSLAGRGGETQYF
TGTGCCAGTTCTTTAGCGGGGCGTGGTGGAGAGACCCAGTACTTC
>TRBV2|TRBJ1-3|.|TRBD1
CASRRDPGQGTYNTIYF
TGTGCCAGCAGGAGGGATCCGGGACAGGGGACTTATAACACCATATATTTT
>TRBV6-5|TRBJ1-5|.|.
CASKRQSNQPQHF
TGTGCCAGCAAGCGACAGTCCAATCAGCCCCAGCATTTT
>TRBV3-1/TRBV3-2|TRBJ1-5|.|TRBD1
CASSPDRGSPGGSQHF
TGTGCCAGCAGCCCGGACAGGGGGTCCCCAGGGGGGTCCCAGCATTTT
>TRBV5-1|TRBJ1-4|.|.
CASSHGSGANEKLFF
TGCGCCAGCAGCCATGGATCGGGGGCTAATGAAAAACTGTTTTTT
>TRBV10-3|TRBJ2-2|.|.
CAISESAGTGELFF
TGTGCCATCAGTGAGTCGGCGGGGACCGGGGAGCTGTTTTTT
>TRBV30|TRBJ1-4|.|.
CAWSVRKWGADEKLFF
TGTGCCTGGAGTGTACGAAAATGGGGAGCAGATGAAAAACTGTTTTTT
>TRBV6-1|TRBJ2-2|.|.
CASSEVGRWNTGELFF
TGTGCCAGCAGTGAAGTAGGCAGGTGGAACACCGGGGAGCTGTTTTTT
>TRBV5-5|TRBJ2-1|.|TRBD2
CASSPTGLAGVPGNNEQFF
TGTGCCAGCAGCCCGACGGGACTAGCGGGGGTCCCAGGGAACAATGAGCAGTTCTTC
>TRBV30|TRBJ2-2|.|.
CAWSALGGNTGELFF
TGTGCCTGGAGTGCTTTAGGGGGGAACACCGGGGAGCTGTTTTTT
>TRBV20-1|TRBJ2-5|.|TRBD2
CSASVVAGSQETQYF
TGCAGTGCTAGTGTGGTAGCGGGGTCTCAAGAGACCCAGTACTTC
>TRBV5-1|TRBJ2-3|.|TRBD1
CASRVQGARDTQYF
TGCGCCAGCAGGGTCCAGGGGGCGCGAGATACGCAGTATTTT
>TRBV7-2|TRBJ2-1|.|.
CASSFRGDEQFF
TGTGCCAGCAGCTTCAGGGGAGATGAGCAGTTCTTC
>TRBV7-6|TRBJ2-7|.|.
CASSLGAGPDYEQYF
TGTGCCAGCAGCTTAGGGGCAGGGCCCGACTACGAGCAGTACTTC
>TRBV19|TRBJ2-6|.|TRBD1
CASSGQGASGANVLTF
TGTGCCAGTTCTGGACAGGGGGCTTCGGGGGCCAACGTCCTGACTTTC
>TRBV21-1|TRBJ2-1|.|.
CASSRSTGGANNEQFF
TGTGCCAGCTCACGGTCGACAGGGGGCGCGAACAATGAGCAGTTCTTC
>TRBV7-2|TRBJ1-1|.|.
CASSPPRGTAEAFF
TGTGCCAGCAGCCCTCCCCGCGGGACGGCTGAAGCTTTCTTT